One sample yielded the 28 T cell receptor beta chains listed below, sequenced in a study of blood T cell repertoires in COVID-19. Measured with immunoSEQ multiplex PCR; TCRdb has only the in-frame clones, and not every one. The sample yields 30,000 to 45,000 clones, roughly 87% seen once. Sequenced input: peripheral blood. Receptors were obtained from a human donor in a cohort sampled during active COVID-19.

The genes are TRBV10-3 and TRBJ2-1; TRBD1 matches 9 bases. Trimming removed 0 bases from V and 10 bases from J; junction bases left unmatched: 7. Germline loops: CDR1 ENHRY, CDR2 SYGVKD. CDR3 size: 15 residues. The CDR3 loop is CAISESTGGGREQFF. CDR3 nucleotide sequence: TGTGCCATCAGTGAGTCCACAGGGGGCGGACGCGAGCAGTTCTTC.

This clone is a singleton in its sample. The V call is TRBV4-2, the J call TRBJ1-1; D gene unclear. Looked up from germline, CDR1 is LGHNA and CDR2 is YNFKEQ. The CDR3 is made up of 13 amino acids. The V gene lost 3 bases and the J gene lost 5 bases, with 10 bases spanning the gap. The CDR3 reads CASSHLSGTEAFF. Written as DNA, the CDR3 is TGTGCCAGCAGCCATTTATCCGGGACTGAAGCTTTCTTT.

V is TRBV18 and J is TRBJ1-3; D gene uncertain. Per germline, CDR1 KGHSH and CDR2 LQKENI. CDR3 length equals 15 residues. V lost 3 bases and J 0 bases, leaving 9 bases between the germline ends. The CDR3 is CASSPDTRSGNTIYF. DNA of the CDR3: TGTGCCAGCTCACCTGACACCCGCTCTGGAAACACCATATATTTT. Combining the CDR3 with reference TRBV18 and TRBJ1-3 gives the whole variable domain NAGVMQNPRHLVRRRGQEARLRCSPMKGHSHVYWYRQLPEEGLKFMVYLQKENIIDESGMPKERFSAEFPKEGPSILRIQQVVRGDSAAYFCASSPDTRSGNTIYFGEGSWLTVV.

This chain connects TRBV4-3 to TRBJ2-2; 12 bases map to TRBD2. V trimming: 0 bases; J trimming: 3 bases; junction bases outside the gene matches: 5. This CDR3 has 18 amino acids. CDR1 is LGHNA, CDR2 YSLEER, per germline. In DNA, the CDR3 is TGCGCCAGCAGCCAAGAAGAACTAGCGGGAGGATACACCGGGGAGCTGTTTTTT. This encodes CASSQEELAGGYTGELFF.

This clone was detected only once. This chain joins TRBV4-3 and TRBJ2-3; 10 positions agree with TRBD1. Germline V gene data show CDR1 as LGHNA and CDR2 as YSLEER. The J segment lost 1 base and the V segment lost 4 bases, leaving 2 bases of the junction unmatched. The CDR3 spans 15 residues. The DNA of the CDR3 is TGCGCCAGCAGCCCCGGGACAGGGGGCACAGATACGCAGTATTTT. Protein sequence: CASSPGTGGTDTQYF.

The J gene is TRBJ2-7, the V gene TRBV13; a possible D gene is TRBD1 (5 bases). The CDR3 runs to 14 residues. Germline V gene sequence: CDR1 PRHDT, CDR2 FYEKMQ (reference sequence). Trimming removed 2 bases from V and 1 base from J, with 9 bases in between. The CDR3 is CASSLQGKSYEQYF. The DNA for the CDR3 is TGTGCCAGCAGCTTACAGGGTAAATCCTACGAGCAGTACTTC.

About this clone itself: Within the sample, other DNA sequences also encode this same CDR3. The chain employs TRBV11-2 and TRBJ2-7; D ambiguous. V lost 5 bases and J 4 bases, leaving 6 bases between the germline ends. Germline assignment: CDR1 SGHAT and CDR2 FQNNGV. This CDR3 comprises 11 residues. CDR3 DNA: TGTGCCAGCAGCATTTCGTACGAGCAGTACTTC. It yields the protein CASSISYEQYF.

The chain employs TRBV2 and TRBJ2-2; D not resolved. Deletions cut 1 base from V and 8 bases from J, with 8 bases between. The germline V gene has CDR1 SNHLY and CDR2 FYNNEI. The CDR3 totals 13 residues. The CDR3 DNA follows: TGTGCCAGCAGTGAAGGAGTTGTTGGGGAGCTGTTTTTT. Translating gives CASSEGVVGELFF. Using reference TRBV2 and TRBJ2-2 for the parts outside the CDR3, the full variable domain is EPEVTQTPSHQVTQMGQEVILRCVPISNHLYFYWYRQILGQKVEFLVSFYNNEISEKSEIFDDQFSVERPDGSNFTLKIRSTKLEDSAMYFCASSEGVVGELFFGEGSRLTVL.

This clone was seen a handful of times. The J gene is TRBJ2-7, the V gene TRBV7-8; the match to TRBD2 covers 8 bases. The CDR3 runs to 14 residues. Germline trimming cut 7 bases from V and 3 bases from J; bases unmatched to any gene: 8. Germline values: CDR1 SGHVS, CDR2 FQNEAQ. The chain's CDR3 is CASTPTSASYEQYF. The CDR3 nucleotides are TGTGCCAGCACTCCGACTAGCGCGAGCTACGAGCAGTACTTC.

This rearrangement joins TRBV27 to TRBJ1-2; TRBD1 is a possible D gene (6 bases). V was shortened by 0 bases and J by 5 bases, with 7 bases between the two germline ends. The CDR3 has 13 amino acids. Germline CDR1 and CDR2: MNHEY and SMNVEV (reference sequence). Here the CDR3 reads CASSLSGGYGYTF. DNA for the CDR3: TGTGCCAGCAGTTTATCAGGGGGATATGGCTACACCTTC.

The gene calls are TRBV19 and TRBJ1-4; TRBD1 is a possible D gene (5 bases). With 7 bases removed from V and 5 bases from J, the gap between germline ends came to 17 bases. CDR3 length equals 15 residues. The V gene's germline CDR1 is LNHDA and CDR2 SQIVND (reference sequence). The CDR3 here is CASTNRKTVNEKLFF. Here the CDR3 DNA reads TGTGCCAGTACCAACCGGAAGACAGTAAATGAAAAACTGTTTTTT.

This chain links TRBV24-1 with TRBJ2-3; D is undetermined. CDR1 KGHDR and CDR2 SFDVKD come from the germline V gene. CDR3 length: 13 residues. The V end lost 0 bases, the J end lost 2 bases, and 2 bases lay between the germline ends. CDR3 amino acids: CATSDLLTDTQYF. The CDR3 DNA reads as TGTGCCACCAGTGATTTGCTCACAGATACGCAGTATTTT.

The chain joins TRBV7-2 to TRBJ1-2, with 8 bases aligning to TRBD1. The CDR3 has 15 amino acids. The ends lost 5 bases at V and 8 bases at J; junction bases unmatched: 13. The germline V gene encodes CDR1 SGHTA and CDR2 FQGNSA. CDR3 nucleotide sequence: TGTGCCAGCAGCCAAGGACAGGGCGGGTATGGGGGCTACACCTTC. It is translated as CASSQGQGGYGGYTF.

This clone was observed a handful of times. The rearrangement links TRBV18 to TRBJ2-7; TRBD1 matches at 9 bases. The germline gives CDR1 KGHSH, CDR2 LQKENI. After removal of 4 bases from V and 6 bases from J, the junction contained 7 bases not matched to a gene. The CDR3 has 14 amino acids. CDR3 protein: CASSLRTGEGEQYF. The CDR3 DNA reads TGTGCCAGCTCACTAAGGACAGGGGAAGGCGAGCAGTACTTC.

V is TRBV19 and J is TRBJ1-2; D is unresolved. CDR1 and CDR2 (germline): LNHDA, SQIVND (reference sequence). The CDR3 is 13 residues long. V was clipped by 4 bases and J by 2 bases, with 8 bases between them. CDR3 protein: CASSTYSNYGYTF. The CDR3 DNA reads TGTGCCAGTAGTACCTACTCGAACTATGGCTACACCTTC.

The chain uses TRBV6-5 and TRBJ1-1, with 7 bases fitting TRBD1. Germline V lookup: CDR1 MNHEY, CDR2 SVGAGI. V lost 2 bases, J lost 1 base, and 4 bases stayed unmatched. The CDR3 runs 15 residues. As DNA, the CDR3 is TGTGCCAGCAGTTACCGCGGGACAGAGAACACTGAAGCTTTCTTT. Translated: CASSYRGTENTEAFF.

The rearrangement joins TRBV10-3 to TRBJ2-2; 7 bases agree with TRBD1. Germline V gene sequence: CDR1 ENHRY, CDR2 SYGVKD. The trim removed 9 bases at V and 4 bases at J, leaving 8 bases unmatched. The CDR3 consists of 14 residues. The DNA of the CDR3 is TGTGCCATGGAAAGGACAGGCGGCACCGGGGAGCTGTTTTTT. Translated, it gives CAMERTGGTGELFF.

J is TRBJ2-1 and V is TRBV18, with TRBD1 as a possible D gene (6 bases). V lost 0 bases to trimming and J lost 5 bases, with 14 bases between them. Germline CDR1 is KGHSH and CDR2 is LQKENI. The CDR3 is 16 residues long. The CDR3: CASSPPWQGIHNEQFF. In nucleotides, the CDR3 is TGTGCCAGCTCACCACCGTGGCAGGGGATCCACAATGAGCAGTTCTTC.

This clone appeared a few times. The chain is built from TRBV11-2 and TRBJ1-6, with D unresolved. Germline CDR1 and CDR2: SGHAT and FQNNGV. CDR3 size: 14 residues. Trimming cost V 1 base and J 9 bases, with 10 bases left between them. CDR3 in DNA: TGTGCCAGCAGCTTAGGGGAGGGTCGTTCACCCCTCCACTTT. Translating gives CASSLGEGRSPLHF.

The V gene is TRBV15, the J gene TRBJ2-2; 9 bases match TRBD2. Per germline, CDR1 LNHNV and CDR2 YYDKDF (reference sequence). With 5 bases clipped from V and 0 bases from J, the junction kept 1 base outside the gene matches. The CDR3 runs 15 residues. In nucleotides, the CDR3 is TGTGCCACCAGCCCTAGCGGGGCGAACACCGGGGAGCTGTTTTTT. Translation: CATSPSGANTGELFF.

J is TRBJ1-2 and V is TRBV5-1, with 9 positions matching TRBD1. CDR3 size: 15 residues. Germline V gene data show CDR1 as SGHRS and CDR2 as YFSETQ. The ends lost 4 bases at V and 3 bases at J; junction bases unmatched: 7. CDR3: CASSQGTGSDYGYTF. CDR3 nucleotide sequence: TGCGCCAGCAGCCAAGGGACAGGGAGTGACTATGGCTACACCTTC.

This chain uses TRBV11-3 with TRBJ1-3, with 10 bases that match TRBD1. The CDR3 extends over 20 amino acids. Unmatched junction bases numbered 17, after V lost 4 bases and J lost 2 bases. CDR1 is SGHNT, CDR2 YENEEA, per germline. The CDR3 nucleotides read TGTGCCAGCAGCTCAGATGCGTGGGGGGACAGGGGTTCTACTGGAAACACCATATATTTT. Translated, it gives CASSSDAWGDRGSTGNTIYF.

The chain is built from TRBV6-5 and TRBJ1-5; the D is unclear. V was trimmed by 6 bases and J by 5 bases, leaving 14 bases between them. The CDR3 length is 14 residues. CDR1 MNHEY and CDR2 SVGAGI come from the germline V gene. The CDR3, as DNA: TGTGCCAGCAGCCCACGGGTCCGGGATCAGCCCCAGCATTTT. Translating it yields CASSPRVRDQPQHF.

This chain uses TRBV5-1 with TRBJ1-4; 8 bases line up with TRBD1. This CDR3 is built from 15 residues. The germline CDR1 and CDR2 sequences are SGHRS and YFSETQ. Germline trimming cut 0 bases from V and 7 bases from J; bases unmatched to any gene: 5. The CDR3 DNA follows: TGCGCCAGCAGCTTGGCAGCAGGGGGCGGTGAAAAACTGTTTTTT. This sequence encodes CASSLAAGGGEKLFF.

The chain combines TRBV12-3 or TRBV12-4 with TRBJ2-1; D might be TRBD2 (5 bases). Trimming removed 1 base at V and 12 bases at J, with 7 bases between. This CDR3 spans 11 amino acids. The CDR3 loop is CASSLGTLQFF. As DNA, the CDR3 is TGTGCCAGCAGTTTAGGGACTTTGCAGTTCTTC.

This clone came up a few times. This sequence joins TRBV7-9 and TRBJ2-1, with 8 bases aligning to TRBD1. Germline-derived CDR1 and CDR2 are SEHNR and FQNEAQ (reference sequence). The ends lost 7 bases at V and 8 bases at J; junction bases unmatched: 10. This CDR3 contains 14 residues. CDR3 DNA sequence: TGTGCCAGCACCAAGGGACAGGACCGACATGAGCAGTTCTTC. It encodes CASTKGQDRHEQFF.

CDR3 protein: CAISEGALSYNEQFF. Here the CDR3 DNA reads TGTGCCATCAGTGAGGGGGCCCTTTCCTACAATGAGCAGTTCTTC. The V gene is TRBV10-3, the J gene TRBJ2-1; D is possibly TRBD1 (5 bases). The V end lost 2 bases, the J end lost 1 base, and 9 bases lay between the germline ends. CDR1 and CDR2 from the germline V gene are ENHRY and SYGVKD. The CDR3 has 15 amino acids.

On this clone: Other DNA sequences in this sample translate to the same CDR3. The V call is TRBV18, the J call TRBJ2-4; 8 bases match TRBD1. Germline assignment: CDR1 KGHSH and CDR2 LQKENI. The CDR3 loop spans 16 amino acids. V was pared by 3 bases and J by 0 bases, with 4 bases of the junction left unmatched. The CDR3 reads CASSPRTGSAKNIQYF. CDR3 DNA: TGTGCCAGCTCACCGAGGACAGGGTCAGCCAAAAACATTCAGTACTTC.